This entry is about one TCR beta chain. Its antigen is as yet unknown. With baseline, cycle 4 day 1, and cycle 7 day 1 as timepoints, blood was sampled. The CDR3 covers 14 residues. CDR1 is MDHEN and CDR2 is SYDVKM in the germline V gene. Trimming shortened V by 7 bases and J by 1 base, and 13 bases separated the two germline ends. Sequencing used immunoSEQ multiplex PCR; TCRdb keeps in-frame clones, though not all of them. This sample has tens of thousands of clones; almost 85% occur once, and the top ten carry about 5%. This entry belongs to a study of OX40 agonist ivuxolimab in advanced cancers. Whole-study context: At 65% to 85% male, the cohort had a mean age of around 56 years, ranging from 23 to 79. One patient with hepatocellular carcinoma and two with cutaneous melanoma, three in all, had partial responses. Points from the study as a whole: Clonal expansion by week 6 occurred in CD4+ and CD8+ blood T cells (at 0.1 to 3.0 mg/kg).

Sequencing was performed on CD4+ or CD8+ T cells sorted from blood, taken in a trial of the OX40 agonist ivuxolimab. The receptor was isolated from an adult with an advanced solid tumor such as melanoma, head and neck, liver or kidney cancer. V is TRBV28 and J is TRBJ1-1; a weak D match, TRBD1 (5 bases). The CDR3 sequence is CASTGWGENTEAFF. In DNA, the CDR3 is TGTGCCAGCACCGGGTGGGGGGAGAACACTGAAGCTTTCTTT.